This T cell receptor (beta chain) was sequenced during a study of cytomegalovirus exposure and HLA in healthy donors. As for the study in general: Per a later analysis, the 550 to 850 first-cohort and 100 to 150 validation repertoires shared one platform.

In the case of this clone: Its antigen is not known.

The donors were in the approximately 130-subject validation cohort, distinct from the roughly 700-subject first cohort. The V end lost 4 bases, the J end lost 4 bases, and 7 bases lay between the germline ends. CDR3 length: 12 amino acids. CDR1 LNHNV and CDR2 YYDKDF come from the germline V gene (reference sequence). Study observations and caveats: A few chains tied to CMV proved CMV antigen-specific in vitro. Researchers counted 150 to 200 TCR beta chains as cytomegalovirus-associated.

Repertoires were generated with immunoSEQ multiplex PCR, while TCRdb's copy carries only in-frame clones and drops some. The sample shows roughly 130,000 clones, roughly 89% of them seen only once. The rearrangement links TRBV15 to TRBJ2-5, with D perhaps matching TRBD1 (5 bases). Sequenced: PBMCs. The source of this sequence is a man aged 25-45 years in good health and CMV-seronegative. DNA for the CDR3: TGTGCCACCAGCACACAGGCAGAGACCCAGTACTTC. This encodes CATSTQAETQYF.